Listed here are 9 T cell receptor beta chains from one sample, sequenced in a study of memory CD4+ T cells and cytomegalovirus serostatus. The sort gate was single viable CD3+CD4+CD8-CD45RO+ cells for memory CD4+ T cells. Profiled with immunoSEQ multiplex PCR; TCRdb holds only in-frame clones, not every one. The sample includes 45,000 to 60,000 clones, around 78% seen only once; the top ten take approximately 0.7%. Sequencing input: memory CD4+ T cells from blood. These receptors all come from an adult in good health and CMV-seronegative.

CDR3 DNA sequence: TGTGCCAGCAGCTCCTCCGGGACTAGCGGGACCCAGTACTTC. Amino acids: CASSSSGTSGTQYF. V usage is TRBV7-2 and J usage is TRBJ2-5; 11 bases map to TRBD2. J lost 7 bases, V lost 4 bases, and 5 bases had no gene match. Germline CDR1 and CDR2: SGHTA and FQGNSA. The length of the CDR3 is 14 residues.

The chain couples TRBV28 to TRBJ1-2, with TRBD1 matching over 9 bases. Losses at the gene ends were 6 bases for V and 4 bases for J; bases not matched to a gene: 12. The CDR3 is 16 residues long. CDR1 and CDR2 (germline): MDHEN, SYDVKM. CDR3 in amino acids: CASRFPRHRGRYGYTF. The CDR3 nucleotides are TGTGCCAGCAGATTCCCGAGACACAGGGGGCGCTATGGCTACACCTTC.

Only one count was recorded for this clone. The rearrangement uses TRBV5-1 and TRBJ2-5; perhaps TRBD2 as D (6 bases). CDR3 length: 14 residues. Looked up from germline, CDR1 is SGHRS and CDR2 is YFSETQ. V shed 7 bases and J shed 10 bases, with 23 bases lying between them. CDR3 bases: TGCGCCAGCGGCCCCGGGCTGGTTGGCGGGGACCAGTACTTC. Protein: CASGPGLVGGDQYF.

The chain is built from TRBV6-1 and TRBJ2-3; 10 bases map to TRBD2. Trimming cost V 7 bases and J 4 bases; bases outside gene matches: 8. This CDR3 is 15 amino acids long. Germline V gene data show CDR1 as MNHNS and CDR2 as SASEGT. The CDR3 DNA reads TGTGCCAGCATTAATAGCGGGAGGCCCCCAGATACGCAGTATTTT. Protein: CASINSGRPPDTQYF.

The rearrangement links TRBV2 to TRBJ2-7; D is unresolved. This CDR3 has 11 amino acids. The germline V gene encodes CDR1 SNHLY and CDR2 FYNNEI. V lost 5 bases to trimming and J lost 2 bases, with 4 bases between them. CDR3: CASSSTYEQYF. The CDR3 region has the DNA TGTGCCAGCAGTTCAACCTACGAGCAGTACTTC.

The chain links TRBV4-1 to TRBJ2-1; TRBD1 or TRBD2 may be the D gene (5 bases each). CDR1 is MGHRA and CDR2 is YSYEKL in the germline V gene. The CDR3 length is 16 residues. Trimming cost V 3 bases and J 4 bases, with 16 bases left between them. CDR3 region: CASSHADGAGYNEQFF. CDR3 DNA sequence: TGCGCCAGCAGCCACGCGGACGGGGCTGGGTACAATGAGCAGTTCTTC.

This clone came up once. This chain connects TRBV6-5 to TRBJ1-1, with TRBD1 as a possible D gene (6 bases). Trimming removed 7 bases at V and 6 bases at J, with 9 bases between. Germline loops: CDR1 MNHEY, CDR2 SVGAGI. The length of the CDR3 is 11 residues. CDR3 in amino acids: CASNRQAEAFF. The DNA of the CDR3 is TGTGCCAGCAACCGACAGGCTGAAGCTTTCTTT.

This clone showed up just a few times. DNA of the CDR3: TGTGCCAGCAGTGTACGAGCGGGAGGCACCCAGAGGAATGAGCAGTTCTTC. Translated, it gives CASSVRAGGTQRNEQFF. J is TRBJ2-1 and V is TRBV6-1; 9 nucleotides align to TRBD2. The length of the CDR3 is 17 residues. The V and J ends lost 4 bases and 7 bases, in that order; junction bases with no gene match: 14. In germline, CDR1 is MNHNS, CDR2 SASEGT.

For this clone: Within the sample, other DNA sequences also encode this same CDR3. This chain joins TRBV28 and TRBJ1-1, with D unclear. Between the trimmed V and J ends, which lost 1 base and 1 base, there was a span of 4 bases. Germline CDR1 and CDR2: MDHEN and SYDVKM. This CDR3 has 13 residues. The CDR3 DNA is TGTGCCAGCAGTTTATCTGGGAACACTGAAGCTTTCTTT. Amino acid sequence: CASSLSGNTEAFF.